This record covers a single T cell receptor beta chain. This sample stems from a study of cytomegalovirus exposure and HLA in healthy donors. Germline V gene sequence: CDR1 SGHNT, CDR2 YENEEA. This CDR3 spans 17 amino acids. Between the trimmed V and J ends, which lost 5 bases and 0 bases, there was a span of 19 bases. This PCR relied on a set of 60 Vbeta primers and 13 Jbeta primers. Method: immunoSEQ multiplex PCR; TCRdb's copy keeps in-frame clones and lacks some. This table holds around 120,000 clones, over 60% found once. The sample consisted of PBMCs. The chain couples TRBV11-3 to TRBJ1-1; TRBD1 might be the D (6 bases). The receptor comes from a woman in her thirties or forties in good health and CMV-seropositive. Here the CDR3 reads CASSQTPGAGVNTEAFF. As DNA, the CDR3 is TGTGCCAGCAGCCAAACACCAGGGGCGGGGGTGAACACTGAAGCTTTCTTT. Filled out from reference TRBV11-3 and TRBJ1-1, the complete variable domain reads EAGVVQSPRYKIIEKKQPVAFWCNPISGHNTLYWYLQNLGQGPELLIRYENEEAVDDSQLPKDRFSAERLKGVDSTLKIQPAELGDSAVYLCASSQTPGAGVNTEAFFGQGTRLTVV.